These 5 T cell receptor beta chains were sequenced from one sample in a study of CD8 T cells in ankylosing spondylitis. TCRdb independently ran MiXCR on the 5' RACE reads; one entry per CDR3 protein. The profile shows over 100,000 distinct CDR3 sequences, about 7% of them singletons. Sequencing was done on a sample of blood, either unsorted or a sorted T cell fraction (not recorded which). The receptors here all came from a male donor with ankylosing spondylitis or in good health (not recorded which).

This clonotype was recorded at least ten times. The chain employs TRBV5-1 and TRBJ2-1; 8 bases fit TRBD1. CDR1 SGHRS and CDR2 YFSETQ come from the germline V gene. The CDR3 extends over 16 amino acids. Unmatched junction bases numbered 8, after V lost 2 bases and J lost 4 bases. CDR3 amino acids: CASSFGQGNIYNEQFF. The CDR3 DNA reads as TGCGCCAGCAGCTTTGGACAGGGCAACATATACAATGAGCAGTTCTTC.

Many counts were recorded for this clonotype. The genes are TRBV12-3 or TRBV12-4 and TRBJ2-1; D perhaps matches TRBD1 (7 bases). This CDR3 region has 15 residues. Trimming cost V 4 bases and J 6 bases, with 16 bases left between them. The CDR3, as DNA: TGTGCCAGCAGTTCTACAGGGGCAGCGGGCAATGAGCAGTTCTTC. It is translated as CASSSTGAAGNEQFF.

The gene calls are TRBV20-1 and TRBJ2-1, with D unresolved. Germline CDR1 and CDR2: DFQATT and SNEGSKA (reference sequence). The CDR3 has 14 amino acids. With 8 bases removed from V and 4 bases from J, the gap between germline ends came to 18 bases. CDR3 in amino acids: CSTTARAVYNEQFF. The CDR3 DNA follows: TGCAGTACCACAGCTAGGGCAGTATACAATGAGCAGTTCTTC.

Ten or more counts support this clonotype. The CDR3 DNA reads TGTGCCAGCAGCTTAGCGCAGGGGGCATTTTCACCCCTCCACTTT. As protein: CASSLAQGAFSPLHF. This chain links TRBV7-9 with TRBJ1-6; 8 bases are shared with TRBD1. After removal of 0 bases from V and 9 bases from J, the junction contained 4 bases not matched to a gene. This CDR3 comprises 15 residues. Per the germline V gene, CDR1 is SEHNR and CDR2 is FQNEAQ (reference sequence).

This clonotype occurred many times. The chain links TRBV6-2 or TRBV6-3 to TRBJ2-2, with D maybe TRBD1 (6 bases). Germline-derived CDR1 and CDR2 are MNHEY and SVGEGT. This CDR3 comprises 13 residues. V was clipped by 10 bases and J by 2 bases, with 11 bases between them. The CDR3 loop is CATWTVNTGELFF. Here the CDR3 DNA reads TGTGCCACCTGGACAGTTAACACCGGGGAGCTGTTTTTT.